The 17 T cell receptor beta chains given below trace back to one sample, sequenced in a study of blood T cells in healthy people across ages. A sample-barcoded 5' primer and a J-beta primer mix were used in a second PCR of roughly 6 to 12 cycles. Each CDR3 protein gets one entry after TCRdb re-called the 5' RACE reads with MiXCR. Among some 690,000 distinct CDR3 sequences listed, around a fifth were seen once. The sample consisted of blood. These receptors were collected from a man aged 70 or older in good health.

This chain joins TRBV29-1 and TRBJ2-2; D call uncertain. With 2 bases removed from V and 5 bases from J, the gap between germline ends came to 9 bases. The CDR3 is made up of 13 amino acids. The germline V gene has CDR1 SQVTM and CDR2 ANQGSEA. CDR3 bases: TGCAGCGTTGAATCCGCATTTACCGGGGAGCTGTTTTTT. Its protein is CSVESAFTGELFF.

The chain combines TRBV9 with TRBJ2-3, with D possibly being TRBD1 or TRBD2 (5 bases each). The length of the CDR3 is 17 residues. Germline lookup yields CDR1 SGDLS and CDR2 YYNGEE. The V gene lost 0 bases and the J gene lost 2 bases, with 16 bases spanning the gap. CDR3 bases: TGTGCCAGCAGCGTAGGGGGGTCAGAAGTTACCACAGATACGCAGTATTTT. Translated, it gives CASSVGGSEVTTDTQYF.

This clonotype was picked up a small number of times. The chain has TRBV4-1 and TRBJ2-7, with 9 bases identical to TRBD2. Unmatched junction bases numbered 6, after V lost 1 base and J lost 5 bases. Looked up from germline, CDR1 is MGHRA and CDR2 is YSYEKL. CDR3 length: 15 residues. CDR3 loop: CASSQVPAGGNEQYF. Written as DNA, the CDR3 is TGCGCCAGCAGCCAAGTCCCAGCGGGGGGCAACGAGCAGTACTTC.

V usage is TRBV4-3 and J usage is TRBJ2-3; D is ambiguous. This CDR3 has 14 residues. The germline V gene has CDR1 LGHNA and CDR2 YSLEER. V gave up 0 bases and J gave up 2 bases, with 6 bases separating them. In DNA, the CDR3 is TGCGCCAGCAGCCAAGATCTGGCCACAGATACGCAGTATTTT. Protein product: CASSQDLATDTQYF.

The gene calls are TRBV10-2 and TRBJ1-1; 9 nucleotides line up with TRBD1. This CDR3 comprises 13 residues. The germline V gene has CDR1 WSHSY and CDR2 SAAADI. J was trimmed by 6 bases and V by 5 bases; bases with no gene match: 4. In nucleotides, the CDR3 is TGCGCCAGCAGTAGGACAGGGGCCTCTGAAGCTTTCTTT. It yields the protein CASSRTGASEAFF.

This clonotype was observed a few times. The gene calls are TRBV12-3 or TRBV12-4 and TRBJ1-2, with D unclear. CDR3 length equals 14 residues. Trimming stripped 1 base from V and 6 bases from J, with 12 bases between. As DNA, the CDR3 is TGTGCCAGCAGTTTAGATCCGCGGGGTCATGGCTACACCTTC. As protein: CASSLDPRGHGYTF.

Only a few counts were recorded for this clonotype. In DNA, the CDR3 is TGTGCCAGTAACATATGGAATCAGCCCCAGCATTTT. Protein sequence: CASNIWNQPQHF. The V and J genes are TRBV19 and TRBJ1-5; D uncertain. Per germline, CDR1 LNHDA and CDR2 SQIVND (reference sequence). The length of the CDR3 is 12 residues. Trimming took 7 bases from V and 4 from J, leaving 8 bases between them.

This clonotype was observed a few times. This rearrangement joins TRBV12-3 or TRBV12-4 to TRBJ2-4; 7 bases are shared with TRBD2. With 6 bases clipped from V and 0 bases from J, the junction kept 5 bases outside the gene matches. The CDR3 has 15 amino acids. The CDR3 here is CASRSAGLAKNIQYF. The CDR3 DNA follows: TGTGCCAGCAGGTCAGCGGGGCTAGCCAAAAACATTCAGTACTTC.

The rearrangement joins TRBV5-1 to TRBJ1-4; D is undetermined. The CDR3 covers 15 residues. V lost 0 bases and J 7 bases, leaving 13 bases between the germline ends. Germline-derived CDR1 and CDR2 are SGHRS and YFSETQ. DNA of the CDR3: TGCGCCAGCAGCTTGGCCGGCTGGACTGGTGAAAAACTGTTTTTT. The encoded protein is CASSLAGWTGEKLFF.

This clonotype was observed a few times. The J gene is TRBJ1-2, the V gene TRBV3-1; TRBD1 is a possible D gene (5 bases). Per the germline V gene, CDR1 is LGHDT and CDR2 is YNNKEL (reference sequence). V was pared by 4 bases and J by 7 bases, with 13 bases between. The CDR3 extends over 13 amino acids. For the CDR3, the DNA is TGTGCCAGCAGCCGAGGGCCAGGGCTTGGCTACACCTTC. Translated: CASSRGPGLGYTF.

This clonotype was seen at least ten times. The V gene is TRBV4-2, the J gene TRBJ1-2; tentatively, D is TRBD1 (5 bases). The CDR3 sequence is 13 residues long. V was cut by 0 bases and J by 8 bases, with 10 bases left in between. Germline values: CDR1 LGHNA, CDR2 YNFKEQ. Here the CDR3 reads CASSQEPGQGYTF. CDR3 nucleotides: TGTGCCAGCAGCCAAGAACCGGGGCAAGGCTACACCTTC.

The V call is TRBV12-3 or TRBV12-4, the J call TRBJ2-1; D is possibly TRBD1 or TRBD2 (5 bases each). Trimming removed 3 bases at V and 7 bases at J, with 10 bases between. The CDR3 spans 13 residues. The CDR3 nucleotides are TGTGCCAGCAGTTTTAGGGACGGTAATGAGCAGTTCTTC. Translating gives CASSFRDGNEQFF.

This clonotype has more than one count but fewer than ten. This sequence joins TRBV7-6 and TRBJ1-3, with no clear D. V shed 5 bases and J shed 4 bases, with 12 bases lying between them. The CDR3 runs 14 residues. Per the germline V gene, CDR1 is SGHVS and CDR2 is FNYEAQ. CDR3 loop: CASSISFQGNTIYF. CDR3 in DNA: TGTGCCAGCAGCATCAGTTTCCAAGGAAACACCATATATTTT.

The chain joins TRBV4-3 to TRBJ2-2; possibly TRBD1 or TRBD2 for D (5 bases each). CDR1 is LGHNA, CDR2 YSLEER, per germline. The CDR3 contains 16 residues. V lost 4 bases to trimming and J lost 2 bases, with 14 bases between them. The CDR3 DNA follows: TGCGCCAGCAGCCTTCTTCTGGGACCTAACACCGGGGAGCTGTTTTTT. It translates to CASSLLLGPNTGELFF.

In this sample, this clonotype turned up many times. The chain uses TRBV4-1 and TRBJ1-6; possibly TRBD1 for D (6 bases). The CDR3 loop spans 15 amino acids. Trimming pared 4 bases from V and 4 bases from J, leaving 11 bases between. Germline V gene data show CDR1 as MGHRA and CDR2 as YSYEKL. The CDR3 sequence is CASSLGGAYNSPLHF. The CDR3 DNA sequence: TGCGCCAGCAGCCTAGGGGGGGCGTATAATTCACCCCTCCACTTT.

This clonotype was recorded a few times. The chain uses TRBV5-1 and TRBJ2-2, with 7 nucleotides matching TRBD2. The length of the CDR3 is 15 residues. V dropped 3 bases and J dropped 1; count of bases not matched to a gene: 3. CDR1 and CDR2 from the germline V gene are SGHRS and YFSETQ. The CDR3 sequence is CASSWEGMNTGELFF. CDR3 DNA sequence: TGCGCCAGCAGCTGGGAGGGCATGAACACCGGGGAGCTGTTTTTT.

This clonotype was seen once. V is TRBV5-1 and J is TRBJ2-7; D gene uncertain. The germline V and J ends were trimmed by 0 bases and 6 bases, with 10 bases remaining between them. This CDR3 region has 13 residues. CDR1 is SGHRS, CDR2 YFSETQ, per germline. The CDR3 here is CASSLGGHAEQYV. Written as DNA, the CDR3 is TGCGCCAGCAGCTTGGGGGGTCACGCCGAGCAGTACGTC.